These T cell receptor beta chains were read from a single sample in a study of CD8 T cells in Susac syndrome. One entry per CDR3 protein results from TCRdb running MiXCR on the immunoSEQ multiplex PCR reads. The sample lists about 180,000 distinct CDR3 sequences; roughly 94% were seen once. The sample was CD4+ T cells from PBMCs. The source is a human donor with Susac syndrome. Both conserved end residues are part of each CDR3. Each record gives: D gene, CDR3 length, clone size, V gene, J gene, CDR3 DNA, CDR3 protein. A D gene is named only where the DNA matches it firmly. Only some rows state a clone size, as once, few, many or a class for expanded clones.

d_call: .; cdr3_length: 15; clone_size: .; v_call: TRBV7-3; j_call: TRBJ2-1; cdr3_nt: TGTGCCAGCAGCCCCTATGAGAGCTCCTACAATGAGCAGTTCTTC; cdr3_aa: CASSPYESSYNEQFF
d_call: .; cdr3_length: 14; clone_size: once; v_call: TRBV11-2; j_call: TRBJ2-2; cdr3_nt: TGTGCCAGCAGTCCAGGGTGGGTCACCGGGGAGCTGTTTTTT; cdr3_aa: CASSPGWVTGELFF
d_call: .; cdr3_length: 15; clone_size: .; v_call: TRBV7-2; j_call: TRBJ1-5; cdr3_nt: TGTGCCAGCAGCAAGACAACAGGGTCCCCACAGCCCCAGCATTTT; cdr3_aa: CASSKTTGSPQPQHF
d_call: .; cdr3_length: 13; clone_size: .; v_call: TRBV9; j_call: TRBJ2-7; cdr3_nt: TGTGCCAGCAGCGTAGCCATTGACAACCCCCCGTACTTC; cdr3_aa: CASSVAIDNPPYF
d_call: .; cdr3_length: 18; clone_size: .; v_call: TRBV12-3/TRBV12-4; j_call: TRBJ2-3; cdr3_nt: TGTGCCAGCAGTCTACCCCCCGTTAGGGACCCTTCCACGGATGCGCAGTATTTT; cdr3_aa: CASSLPPVRDPSTDAQYF
d_call: .; cdr3_length: 13; clone_size: .; v_call: TRBV7-9; j_call: TRBJ2-7; cdr3_nt: TGTGCCAGCAGGTATGGACAGTCCTACGAGCAGTACTTC; cdr3_aa: CASRYGQSYEQYF
d_call: .; cdr3_length: 14; clone_size: .; v_call: TRBV28; j_call: TRBJ1-2; cdr3_nt: TGTGCCAGCCGATTGATCGGCATAAACTATGGCTACACCTTC; cdr3_aa: CASRLIGINYGYTF
d_call: .; cdr3_length: 15; clone_size: .; v_call: TRBV15; j_call: TRBJ2-3; cdr3_nt: TGTGCCACCAGCAGGGAGGGACTTACCACAGATACGCAGTATTTT; cdr3_aa: CATSREGLTTDTQYF
d_call: .; cdr3_length: 16; clone_size: few; v_call: TRBV19; j_call: TRBJ2-1; cdr3_nt: TGTGCCAGTAGTTTTCTACCGGGACCCGACTCCAATGAGCAGTTCTTC; cdr3_aa: CASSFLPGPDSNEQFF
d_call: TRBD2; cdr3_length: 14; clone_size: .; v_call: TRBV10-3; j_call: TRBJ2-1; cdr3_nt: TGTGCCATCAGAACTAGCGGGGCTTACAATGAGCAGTTCTTC; cdr3_aa: CAIRTSGAYNEQFF
d_call: .; cdr3_length: 12; clone_size: .; v_call: TRBV20-1; j_call: TRBJ2-1; cdr3_nt: TGCAGTGCCGAGCCAGGAAACAATGAGCAGTTCTTC; cdr3_aa: CSAEPGNNEQFF
d_call: .; cdr3_length: 14; clone_size: .; v_call: TRBV18; j_call: TRBJ2-7; cdr3_nt: TGTGCCAGCTCAGCGCCGGGACGGACTTACGAGCAGTACTTC; cdr3_aa: CASSAPGRTYEQYF
d_call: TRBD1; cdr3_length: 14; clone_size: .; v_call: TRBV29-1; j_call: TRBJ1-6; cdr3_nt: TGCAGCGTCGCGACAGGGTTCGATAATTCACCCCTCCACTTT; cdr3_aa: CSVATGFDNSPLHF
d_call: TRBD1; cdr3_length: 15; clone_size: .; v_call: TRBV29-1; j_call: TRBJ2-3; cdr3_nt: TGCAGCGTTGTCGGGACAGTAGATAGCACAGATACGCAGTATTTT; cdr3_aa: CSVVGTVDSTDTQYF
d_call: .; cdr3_length: 19; clone_size: .; v_call: TRBV6-1; j_call: TRBJ2-4; cdr3_nt: TGTGCCAGCAACCACTTCCGGGACTCCGAGGGAATAGCCAAAAACATTCAGTACTTC; cdr3_aa: CASNHFRDSEGIAKNIQYF
d_call: .; cdr3_length: 14; clone_size: .; v_call: TRBV27; j_call: TRBJ1-1; cdr3_nt: TGTGCCAGCAGTCCCCGCCCGAGGGTCACTGAAGCTTTCTTT; cdr3_aa: CASSPRPRVTEAFF
d_call: .; cdr3_length: 16; clone_size: .; v_call: TRBV5-1; j_call: TRBJ1-3; cdr3_nt: TGCGCCAGCAGCTCCGGGACGGGTTACTCTGGAAACACCATATATTTT; cdr3_aa: CASSSGTGYSGNTIYF
d_call: .; cdr3_length: 15; clone_size: .; v_call: TRBV30; j_call: TRBJ2-6; cdr3_nt: TGTGCCTGGAGTGTAACCGGGGCTGGGGCCAACGTCCTGACTTTC; cdr3_aa: CAWSVTGAGANVLTF